This passage covers 4 T cell receptor beta chains from one sample sequenced in a study of beta chain features in type 1 diabetes. Sequencing targeted expressed TCRB transcripts, as all isolated RNA had been reverse transcribed. Using immunoSEQ multiplex PCR, the repertoire was profiled, and TCRdb retains in-frame clones only, with some absent. The table has just over 450,000 clones, approximately 30% seen once. The sample taken for sequencing was naive CD4+ T cells from blood. Receptors were obtained from a man aged 18 to 29 in good health.

This clone came up a few times. The chain employs TRBV18 and TRBJ2-5; 10 bases agree with TRBD2. The CDR3 spans 16 residues. J gave up 5 bases and V 6 bases, and 12 bases lay outside the gene matches. Germline V gene lookup returns CDR1 KGHSH and CDR2 LQKENI. The CDR3 DNA reads as TGTGCCAGCTCTAAGGGACTAGCGAACGTTGGGGAGACCCAGTACTTC. It yields the protein CASSKGLANVGETQYF.

The CDR3 loop reads CASSQAAGGDYNEQFF. The CDR3 nucleotides are TGCGCCAGCAGCCAAGCGGCGGGAGGGGATTACAATGAGCAGTTCTTC. The chain has TRBV4-3 and TRBJ2-1; 9 nucleotides match TRBD2. The V gene's germline CDR1 is LGHNA and CDR2 YSLEER. CDR3 size: 16 residues. The ends lost 1 base at V and 4 bases at J; junction bases unmatched: 5.

This clone was picked up a small number of times. The V call is TRBV25-1, the J call TRBJ2-6; D not resolved. Trimming left V 0 bases short and J 2 bases short, with 5 bases between. The CDR3 covers 15 residues. Looked up from germline, CDR1 is MGHDK and CDR2 is SYGVNS. CDR3 DNA sequence: TGTGCCAGCAGTGAATATGGGGCTGGGGCCAACGTCCTGACTTTC. It translates to CASSEYGAGANVLTF.

A few counts support this clone. Other nucleotide sequences from this sample produce the same CDR3. The chain is built from TRBV30 and TRBJ2-7; a possible D gene is TRBD1 (5 bases). The length of the CDR3 is 14 residues. Germline lookup yields CDR1 GTSNPN and CDR2 SVGIG (reference sequence). Trimming cost V 0 bases and J 0 bases, with 9 bases left between them. This chain's CDR3 is CAWSVRGSSYEQYF. In DNA, the CDR3 is TGTGCCTGGAGTGTAAGGGGCAGCTCCTACGAGCAGTACTTC.